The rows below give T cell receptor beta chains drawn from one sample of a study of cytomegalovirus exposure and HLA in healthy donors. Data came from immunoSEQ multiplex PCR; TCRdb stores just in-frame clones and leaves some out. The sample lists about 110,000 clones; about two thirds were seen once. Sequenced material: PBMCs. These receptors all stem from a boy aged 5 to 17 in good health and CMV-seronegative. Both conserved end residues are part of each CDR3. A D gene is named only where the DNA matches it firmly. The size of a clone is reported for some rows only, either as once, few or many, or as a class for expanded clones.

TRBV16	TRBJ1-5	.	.	CASSQFKQGTQPQHF	TGTGCCAGCAGCCAATTTAAACAGGGCACTCAGCCCCAGCATTTT
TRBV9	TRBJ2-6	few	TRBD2	CASSVYSGKANVLTF	TGTGCCAGCAGCGTATACAGCGGGAAGGCCAACGTCCTGACTTTC
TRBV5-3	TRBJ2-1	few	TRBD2	CARSFGQRGVNEQFF	TGTGCCAGAAGCTTTGGTCAGCGGGGGGTCAATGAGCAGTTCTTC
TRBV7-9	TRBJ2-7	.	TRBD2	CASSPRGGLVAYEQYF	TGTGCCAGCAGCCCGAGGGGTGGACTAGTTGCCTACGAGCAGTACTTC
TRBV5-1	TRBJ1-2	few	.	CASSLGHRDSYTF	TGCGCCAGCAGCTTGGGCCACAGGGATAGCTACACCTTC
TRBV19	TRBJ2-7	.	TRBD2	CASSLRLAESYEQYF	TGTGCCAGTAGTCTGCGGCTAGCGGAATCCTACGAGCAGTACTTC
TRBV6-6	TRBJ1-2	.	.	CASSYPEVQGIDGYTF	TGTGCCAGCAGTTATCCGGAGGTGCAGGGGATCGATGGCTACACCTTC
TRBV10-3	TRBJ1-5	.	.	CASAGGGVSNQPQHF	TGTGCCAGCGCGGGAGGGGGAGTGAGCAATCAGCCCCAGCATTTT
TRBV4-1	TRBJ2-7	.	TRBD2	CASSPRAGGSSYEQYF	TGCGCCAGCAGCCCCAGAGCGGGGGGGTCCTCCTACGAGCAGTACTTC
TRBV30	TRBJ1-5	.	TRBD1	CAWQKRGQGLGSNQPQHF	TGTGCCTGGCAAAAGCGGGGACAGGGCTTAGGAAGCAATCAGCCCCAGCATTTT
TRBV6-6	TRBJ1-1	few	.	CASSPRRAEAFF	TGTGCCAGCAGTCCCCGCCGGGCTGAAGCTTTCTTT
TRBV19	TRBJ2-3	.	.	CASGPSTDTQYF	TGTGCCTCAGGTCCCAGCACAGATACGCAGTATTTT
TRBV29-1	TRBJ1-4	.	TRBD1	CSVEEDRVGEKLFF	TGCAGCGTTGAAGAGGACAGGGTTGGAGAAAAACTGTTTTTT
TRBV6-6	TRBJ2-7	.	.	CASGEVPYF	TGTGCCAGCGGAGAGGTACCGTACTTC
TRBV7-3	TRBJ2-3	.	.	CASSSPQYEGGPDTQYF	TGTGCCAGCAGCTCCCCCCAATATGAGGGGGGGCCAGATACGCAGTATTTT
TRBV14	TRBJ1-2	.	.	CASSLNLGGTIYGYTF	TGTGCCAGCAGCCTAAATCTCGGGGGAACAATCTATGGCTACACCTTC
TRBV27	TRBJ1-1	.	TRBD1	CASSPQRQGYTEAFF	TGTGCCAGCAGTCCCCAGAGACAGGGGTACACTGAAGCTTTCTTT
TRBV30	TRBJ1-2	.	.	CAWRESDGYTF	TGTGCCTGGAGGGAGTCGGATGGCTACACCTTC
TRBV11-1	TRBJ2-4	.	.	CASSLRQGRGDIQYF	TGTGCCAGCAGCTTAAGGCAGGGGAGAGGGGACATTCAGTACTTC
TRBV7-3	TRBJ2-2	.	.	CASSPSLAQAGTGELFF	TGTGCCAGCAGCCCCTCACTAGCTCAAGCGGGCACCGGGGAGCTGTTTTTT
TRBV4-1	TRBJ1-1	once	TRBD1	CASSQLDRARTEAFF	TGCGCCAGCAGCCAATTGGACAGGGCGAGGACTGAAGCTTTCTTT
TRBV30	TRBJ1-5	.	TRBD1	CAWSRDRVTDSNQPQHF	TGTGCCTGGAGTAGGGACAGGGTGACGGATAGCAATCAGCCCCAGCATTTT
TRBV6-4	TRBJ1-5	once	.	CASSEEGHQPQHF	TGTGCCAGCAGTGAAGAGGGTCATCAGCCCCAGCATTTT
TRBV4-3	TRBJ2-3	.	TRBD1	CASSQGLRTGPSTDTQYF	TGCGCCAGCAGCCAAGGCCTCCGGACAGGGCCTAGCACAGATACGCAGTATTTT
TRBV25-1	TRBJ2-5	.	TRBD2	CASSEYVSSGRWGETQYF	TGTGCCAGCAGTGAATATGTTTCTAGCGGGAGATGGGGGGAGACCCAGTACTTC
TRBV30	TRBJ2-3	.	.	CAWSLTVGDKYF	TGTGCCTGGAGTCTGACGGTCGGCGACAAGTATTTT
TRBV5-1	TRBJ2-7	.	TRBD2	CASSVPGGYRPYEQYF	TGCGCCAGCAGCGTACCGGGAGGGTATAGGCCTTACGAGCAGTACTTC
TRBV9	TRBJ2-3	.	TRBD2	CASSFRGGLSDTQYF	TGTGCCAGCAGCTTCCGGGGGGGCCTATCAGATACGCAGTATTTT
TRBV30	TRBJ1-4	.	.	CAWSVKAHGDTNEKLFF	TGTGCCTGGAGTGTAAAGGCTCACGGAGACACTAATGAAAAACTGTTTTTT
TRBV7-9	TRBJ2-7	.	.	CASSFGGLAYEQYF	TGTGCCAGCAGCTTCGGGGGGCTTGCCTACGAGCAGTACTTC
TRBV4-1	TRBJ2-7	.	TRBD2	CASSHGLVRDYEQYF	TGCGCCAGCAGCCACGGACTAGTCCGAGACTACGAGCAGTACTTC
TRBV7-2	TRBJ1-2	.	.	CASSFRGQRNTF	TGTGCCAGCAGCTTTAGGGGCCAAAGAAACACCTTC
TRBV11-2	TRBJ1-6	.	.	CASSPSRIRANSPLHF	TGTGCCAGCAGCCCATCTAGGATCAGGGCTAATTCACCCCTCCACTTT
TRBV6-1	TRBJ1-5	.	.	CASSEFREGPQHF	TGTGCCAGCAGTGAGTTTAGAGAGGGGCCCCAGCATTTT
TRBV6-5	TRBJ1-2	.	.	CASSLDSNYGYTF	TGTGCCAGCAGCCTTGACAGTAACTATGGCTACACCTTC
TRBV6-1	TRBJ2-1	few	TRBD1	CASQVDGTGGLEQFF	TGTGCCAGCCAGGTGGACGGGACAGGGGGCCTCGAGCAGTTCTTC